These 8 T cell receptor beta chains originate from one sample sequenced in a study of blood T cell repertoires in COVID-19. Data came from immunoSEQ multiplex PCR; TCRdb stores just in-frame clones and leaves some out. This sample has 55,000 to 65,000 clones, with roughly nine tenths found just once. The sample taken for sequencing was peripheral blood. The receptor set was obtained from a man older than 75 in a cohort sampled during active COVID-19.

The CDR3 is CASSYTNVGGEAFF. The CDR3 bases are TGTGCCAGCAGCTATACCAACGTCGGGGGGGAAGCTTTCTTT. The V gene is TRBV6-2 or TRBV6-3, the J gene TRBJ1-1; tentatively, D is TRBD1 (5 bases). Germline V gene lookup returns CDR1 MNHEY and CDR2 SVGEGT. The CDR3 sequence is 14 residues long. V lost 6 bases, J lost 8 bases, and 19 bases lay in between.

This clone came up once. This chain uses TRBV9 with TRBJ2-3; 10 nucleotides agree with TRBD1. The germline gives CDR1 SGDLS, CDR2 YYNGEE. The length of the CDR3 is 16 residues. V lost 3 bases, J lost 3 bases, and 7 bases stayed unmatched. CDR3 region: CASSAIPGQGTDTQYF. CDR3 DNA: TGTGCCAGCAGCGCGATTCCGGGACAGGGGACAGATACGCAGTATTTT.

V is TRBV7-9 and J is TRBJ1-3; no clear D gene. The V end was cut by 5 bases, the J end by 0 bases, with 17 bases between. The length of the CDR3 is 17 residues. In germline, CDR1 is SEHNR, CDR2 FQNEAQ (reference sequence). The CDR3 sequence is CASSDVRRGPSGNTIYF. For the CDR3, the DNA is TGTGCCAGCAGCGACGTTCGACGAGGGCCCTCTGGAAACACCATATATTTT.

The chain is built from TRBV30 and TRBJ1-4, with 8 bases fitting TRBD1. From germline, CDR1 is GTSNPN and CDR2 SVGIG (reference sequence). With 0 bases clipped from V and 7 bases from J, the junction kept 10 bases outside the gene matches. The CDR3 length is 16 residues. CDR3 in amino acids: CAWSVLEDRVCEKLFF. Written as DNA, the CDR3 is TGTGCCTGGAGTGTACTAGAGGACAGGGTATGTGAAAAACTGTTTTTT.

The chain joins TRBV27 to TRBJ1-1; maybe TRBD1 (5 bases). The CDR3 is 14 residues long. With 4 bases removed from V and 1 base from J, the gap between germline ends came to 10 bases. Per germline, CDR1 MNHEY and CDR2 SMNVEV (reference sequence). This chain's CDR3 is CASSSRRENTEAFF. CDR3 in DNA: TGTGCCAGCAGTTCCCGCAGGGAGAACACTGAAGCTTTCTTT.

The chain uses TRBV4-1 and TRBJ1-5; no clear D gene. Trimming stripped 0 bases from V and 6 bases from J, with 12 bases between. From germline, CDR1 is MGHRA and CDR2 YSYEKL. The CDR3 runs to 15 residues. DNA of the CDR3: TGCGCCAGCAGCCAAGATCTGGGTCGGGGTCAGCCCCAGCATTTT. This sequence encodes CASSQDLGRGQPQHF.

The gene calls are TRBV29-1 and TRBJ1-1; TRBD1 aligns across 9 bases. Germline trimming cut 7 bases from V and 0 bases from J; bases unmatched to any gene: 6. The CDR3 covers 14 residues. CDR1 is SQVTM, CDR2 ANQGSEA, per germline. The CDR3 protein is CSASTGGVNTEAFF. CDR3 sequence (DNA): TGCAGCGCTTCGACAGGGGGGGTGAACACTGAAGCTTTCTTT.

The chain combines TRBV7-2 with TRBJ1-1; D is possibly TRBD1 (5 bases). CDR3 size: 14 residues. Germline V gives CDR1 SGHTA, CDR2 FQGNSA. Trimming stripped 5 bases from V and 7 bases from J, with 17 bases between. The CDR3 sequence: CASSPLGGSNEAFF. CDR3 nucleotides: TGTGCCAGCAGCCCACTGGGGGGTTCGAATGAAGCTTTCTTT.